The 12 T cell receptor beta chains below all came from one sample that was sequenced in a study of cytomegalovirus exposure and HLA in healthy donors. Primers for the PCR totalled 60 Vbeta and 13 Jbeta. The assay was immunoSEQ multiplex PCR, and TCRdb's table has in-frame clones only and misses some. The sample holds 85,000 to 100,000 clones, over 75% seen once. The source material was PBMCs. The receptors derive from a man in his fifties or sixties in good health and CMV-seropositive.

This clone is a singleton in its sample. The chain recombines TRBV5-4 with TRBJ1-1; D unclear. In germline, CDR1 is SGHNT, CDR2 YYREEE (reference sequence). The CDR3 loop spans 16 amino acids. Trimming took 4 bases from V and 1 from J, leaving 17 bases between them. CDR3 bases: TGTGCCAGCAGCCGCCCGACACCAGGTACGAACACTGAAGCTTTCTTT. Translating it yields CASSRPTPGTNTEAFF. Looking up the rest from reference TRBV5-4 and TRBJ1-1 gives the full variable domain: ETGVTQSPTHLIKTRGQQVTLRCSSQSGHNTVSWYQQALGQGPQFIFQYYREEENGRGNFPPRFSGLQFPNYSSELNVNALELDDSALYLCASSRPTPGTNTEAFFGQGTRLTVV.

This chain connects TRBV21-1 to TRBJ1-2; TRBD1 was called by the table and not checked on the DNA. TRBV21-1 is assigned pseudogene status. CDR3 length equals 15 residues. In DNA form, the CDR3 reads TGTGCCAGCAGCAAAGGCAGACAGGGGCATTATGGCTACACCTTC. Translated: CASSKGRQGHYGYTF.

V usage is TRBV7-3 and J usage is TRBJ2-3; D possibly corresponds to TRBD2 (6 bases). Germline lookup yields CDR1 SGHTA and CDR2 FQGTGA. The CDR3 runs 15 residues. Trimming took off 2 bases at V and 5 bases at J, with 14 bases between the two ends. CDR3 residues: CASSLSATGGDTQYF. In nucleotides, the CDR3 is TGTGCCAGCAGCTTATCCGCAACCGGGGGAGATACGCAGTATTTT. The full variable domain, its missing parts supplied by reference TRBV7-3 and TRBJ2-3, is GAGVSQTPSNKVTEKGKYVELRCDPISGHTALYWYRQSLGQGPEFLIYFQGTGAADDSGLPNDRFFAVRPEGSVSTLKIQRTERGDSAVYLCASSLSATGGDTQYFGPGTRLTVL.

The genes are TRBV4-2 and TRBJ2-2; perhaps TRBD2 as D (5 bases). This CDR3 is 15 amino acids long. Germline CDR1 and CDR2: LGHNA and YNFKEQ. Trimming cost V 2 bases and J 0 bases, with 7 bases left between them. In DNA form, the CDR3 reads TGTGCCAGCAGCCAAATCGGGGCGAACACCGGGGAGCTGTTTTTT. Its protein is CASSQIGANTGELFF.

V and J are TRBV5-1 and TRBJ2-3, with D maybe TRBD2 (5 bases). The CDR3 spans 12 residues. V lost 4 bases and J lost 2, with 5 bases in between. In germline, CDR1 is SGHRS, CDR2 YFSETQ. The CDR3 region has the DNA TGCGCCAGCAGCCGGGACACAGATACGCAGTATTTT. Translation: CASSRDTDTQYF.

The chain recombines TRBV18 with TRBJ1-1, with D unresolved. This CDR3 spans 15 amino acids. Germline values: CDR1 KGHSH, CDR2 LQKENI. The ends were cut back, 6 bases at V and 0 bases at J, with 14 bases in the middle. CDR3 sequence (DNA): TGTGCCAGCTCCCAAGACCCGGGGATGAACACTGAAGCTTTCTTT. Protein sequence: CASSQDPGMNTEAFF. Combining the CDR3 with reference TRBV18 and TRBJ1-1 gives the whole variable domain NAGVMQNPRHLVRRRGQEARLRCSPMKGHSHVYWYRQLPEEGLKFMVYLQKENIIDESGMPKERFSAEFPKEGPSILRIQQVVRGDSAAYFCASSQDPGMNTEAFFGQGTRLTVV.

Details on this clone: At one of its ends the junction is not consistent with the germline gene, which may arise from a read error. The chain is built from TRBV7-9 and TRBJ2-5; D unresolved. Per the germline V gene, CDR1 is SEHNR and CDR2 is FQNEAQ (reference sequence). This CDR3 is built from 14 residues. The CDR3 protein is CSSSPDGGGETQYF. The CDR3 DNA follows: TGTTCCAGCAGTCCCGATGGCGGTGGAGAGACCCAGTACTTC.

Notes on this clone: The limits of the CDR3 on the DNA are not certain, so only TCRdb's listed CDR3 is given. V usage is TRBV10-3 and J usage is TRBJ1-2; the DNA was not compared with TRBD1, the D call given in the table. The germline CDR1 and CDR2 sequences are ENHRY and SYGVKD. The CDR3 contains 11 residues when both ends are counted. The CDR3 loop is CATGFGTGNTF.

For this clone: One end of the junction fails to match germline, which may point to a read error. The chain uses TRBV6-5 and TRBJ1-5, with 7 bases matching TRBD1. This CDR3 spans 15 amino acids. Germline values: CDR1 MNHEY, CDR2 SVGAGI. DNA for the CDR3: TGTGCCAGCAGCAAGGGGGACAGTCGCAATCAGCCCCAGAATTTT. Protein product: CASSKGDSRNQPQNF.

The rearrangement links TRBV28 to TRBJ1-1, with D perhaps TRBD1 (6 bases). Germline V gives CDR1 MDHEN, CDR2 SYDVKM. The V end lost 6 bases, the J end lost 1 base, and 9 bases lay between the germline ends. The CDR3 contains 13 residues. The DNA for the CDR3 is TGTGCCAGCAGGGGACACACGAACACTGAAGCTTTCTTT. As protein: CASRGHTNTEAFF.

V is TRBV11-2 and J is TRBJ2-7; 9 nucleotides match TRBD1. Unmatched junction bases numbered 3, after V lost 7 bases and J lost 2 bases. The CDR3 is made up of 13 amino acids. Germline V gene sequence: CDR1 SGHAT, CDR2 FQNNGV. The CDR3 protein is CASTGQGTYEQYF. DNA of the CDR3: TGTGCCAGCACAGGACAGGGGACCTACGAGCAGTACTTC.

The chain links TRBV7-2 to TRBJ2-7; no clear D gene. In germline, CDR1 is SGHTA, CDR2 FQGNSA. V lost 2 bases to trimming and J lost 0 bases, with 8 bases between them. The CDR3 totals 14 residues. CDR3 DNA: TGTGCCAGCAGCTTAAGTGGTAGCTCCTACGAGCAGTACTTC. Translating it yields CASSLSGSSYEQYF.